These T cell receptor beta chains were read from a single sample in a study of T cells in localized non-small cell lung cancer. The repertoire was sequenced with immunoSEQ multiplex PCR; TCRdb's copy has only in-frame clones and lacks some. This sample yields 15,000 to 20,000 clones, of which 80% to 90% are seen a single time; about 34% belongs to the top ten. Specimen: peripheral blood, collected before any cancer treatment. All receptors come from a male donor at least 60 years old with stage III lung adenocarcinoma. Both conserved end residues are part of each CDR3. Fields, in order: clone size, D gene, J gene, V gene, CDR3 DNA, CDR3 protein. A D gene is named only where the DNA matches it firmly. Clone size, where shown, is once, few, many, or a class for clones that have expanded.

>NA|NA|TRBJ1-2|TRBV10-3
TGTGCCACCACGGGCAGCTTCTATGGCTACACCTTC
CATTGSFYGYTF
>NA|NA|TRBJ1-3|TRBV9
TGTGCCAGCAGCGTAAGAGACAAACTCTCTGGAAACACCATATATTTT
CASSVRDKLSGNTIYF
>NA|TRBD2|TRBJ2-5|TRBV7-8
TGTGCCAGCAGCTTGGTACTAGCGGCTAAAGAGACCCAGTACTTC
CASSLVLAAKETQYF
>NA|NA|TRBJ1-6|TRBV10-3
TGTGCCATCAGTGAGTTCCTAAGAGGCGATAATTCACCCCTCCACTTT
CAISEFLRGDNSPLHF
>NA|TRBD1|TRBJ2-7|TRBV10-3
TGTGCCATCAGTCGGGACAGGGAGAACTACGAGCAGTACTTC
CAISRDRENYEQYF
>NA|NA|TRBJ2-3|TRBV7-2
TGTGCCAGCAGCTTAGTTTTAATCGGCACAGATACGCAGTATTTT
CASSLVLIGTDTQYF
>NA|NA|TRBJ1-1|TRBV25-1
TGTGCCAGCAGTGAACCCGGATACACTGAAGCTTTCTTT
CASSEPGYTEAFF
>NA|NA|TRBJ1-1|TRBV30
TGTGCCTGGAGTGTACAGGGAAACACTGAAGCTTTCTTT
CAWSVQGNTEAFF
>few|TRBD1|TRBJ2-7|TRBV6-5
TGTGCCAGCAGTTACAGTAGGACAGGGGACTCCTACGAGCAGTACTTC
CASSYSRTGDSYEQYF
>NA|NA|TRBJ2-7|TRBV27
TGTGCCAGCAGCCCTTCCGGGACCAACTACGAGCAGTACTTC
CASSPSGTNYEQYF
>NA|NA|TRBJ2-3|TRBV30
TGTGCCTGGAGCCGGGCAGGGTTGGGCGCAGATACGCAGTATTTT
CAWSRAGLGADTQYF
>NA|TRBD2|TRBJ2-7|TRBV29-1
TGCAGCGTTTTAACTAGCGTGTCCTACGAGCAGTACTTC
CSVLTSVSYEQYF
>NA|NA|TRBJ2-5|TRBV28
TGTGCCAGCAGTTTTCCCGGCGATGAGACCCAGTACTTC
CASSFPGDETQYF
>NA|NA|TRBJ1-2|TRBV25-1
TGTGCCAGCAGAAGGGACGGAGGCTACACCTTC
CASRRDGGYTF
>NA|NA|TRBJ1-1|TRBV6-5
TGTGCCAGCAGTAAACACCCGAACACTGAAGCTTTCTTT
CASSKHPNTEAFF
>few|TRBD2|TRBJ2-7|TRBV6-1
TGTGCCAGCAGTGAATTTCCGGGGGACTACTACGAGCAGTACTTC
CASSEFPGDYYEQYF
>NA|NA|TRBJ2-7|TRBV6-4
TGTGCCAGCAGTGACTCGAGGGCTTTCTTAAGGACCGAGAGCTCCTACGAGCAGTACTTC
CASSDSRAFLRTESSYEQYF
>NA|NA|TRBJ1-2|TRBV7-9
TGTGCCAGCAGCTTAGTCCGTGGGGACTATGGCTACACCTTC
CASSLVRGDYGYTF
>NA|NA|TRBJ1-2|TRBV10-3
TGTGCCATCAGGGGGCGGAATGACTATGGCTACACCTTC
CAIRGRNDYGYTF
>once|TRBD1|TRBJ2-3|TRBV6-6
TGTGCCAGCAGTTACTCGCGGACAGGGGCAGATACGCAGTATTTT
CASSYSRTGADTQYF
>NA|NA|TRBJ1-2|TRBV6-5
TGTGCCAGCAGTTACTCGACTACCGAGGGCTATGGCTACACCTTC
CASSYSTTEGYGYTF
>NA|NA|TRBJ1-2|TRBV6-1
TGTGCCAGCAGTGGGGGGGGTGTAGGCTACACCTTC
CASSGGGVGYTF
>NA|TRBD2|TRBJ2-3|TRBV6-1
TGTGCCAGCAGTGAAAACGGGAGGGGAGTAAGAACAGATACGCAGTATTTT
CASSENGRGVRTDTQYF
>NA|NA|TRBJ1-4|TRBV7-9
TGTGCCAGCAGCGTGACTCCAACTAATGAAAAACTGTTTTTT
CASSVTPTNEKLFF
>NA|NA|TRBJ2-3|TRBV7-2
TGTGCCAGCAGCCCGAGGGGGTCCTTCCGGGGCACAGATACGCAGTATTTT
CASSPRGSFRGTDTQYF
>NA|TRBD1|TRBJ1-1|TRBV19
TGTGCCAGTAGTCTAACAGGGGACACTGAAGCTTTCTTT
CASSLTGDTEAFF
>once|NA|TRBJ2-7|TRBV5-6
TGTGCCAGCAGCTCACAAATGACAGGATATCCCTCCTACGAGCAGTACTTC
CASSSQMTGYPSYEQYF
>NA|NA|TRBJ1-2|TRBV5-1
TGCGCCAGCAGCTTGGGGGGTCCTAACTATGGCTACACCTTC
CASSLGGPNYGYTF
>once|NA|TRBJ2-5|TRBV4-1
TGCGCCAGCAGCCAAGGGCAGGGCGAGACCCAGTACTTC
CASSQGQGETQYF
>NA|NA|TRBJ1-1|TRBV6-5
TGTGCCAGCAGGCGAGGGACGGAAAACACTGAAGCTTTCTTT
CASRRGTENTEAFF
>NA|NA|TRBJ1-2|TRBV5-1
TGCGCCAGCAGCTTGGAGGGGTCCCACTATGGCTACACCTTC
CASSLEGSHYGYTF
>NA|TRBD2|TRBJ2-7|TRBV5-1
TGCGCCAGCAGCTTGGGGACTAGCGGGTCATACGAGCAGTACTTC
CASSLGTSGSYEQYF
>NA|NA|TRBJ1-1|TRBV6-5
TGTGCCAGCAGTCCCTGGGCCACCAACACTGAAGCTTTCTTT
CASSPWATNTEAFF
>NA|TRBD1|TRBJ1-2|TRBV6-1
TGTGCCAGCAGTGATCGAGGGACAGCTAACTATGGCTACACCTTC
CASSDRGTANYGYTF
>NA|TRBD1|TRBJ1-2|TRBV11-2
TGTGCCAGCAGCGTACAGGGGAATGAGGGCTACACCTTC
CASSVQGNEGYTF
>NA|NA|TRBJ2-7|TRBV19
TGTGCCAGTAGTATGCTGGGGGGCGCGATAAACGAGCAGTACTTC
CASSMLGGAINEQYF
>NA|NA|TRBJ1-6|TRBV7-2
TGTGCCAGCAGCTTAGACCCAGATAGAGGGAGGGCACCCCTCCACTTT
CASSLDPDRGRAPLHF
>few|TRBD2|TRBJ2-1|TRBV5-1
TGCGCCAGCAGCTTGGGGACTAGTGTGAATGGCGAGCAGTTCTTC
CASSLGTSVNGEQFF
>NA|NA|TRBJ1-1|TRBV4-1
TGCGCCAGCAGCCAAGAAACGAGGGGAAGAGGCACTGAAGCTTTCTTT
CASSQETRGRGTEAFF
>NA|NA|TRBJ1-2|TRBV14
TGTGCCAGCAGCCAAGATCGGGGAGGCTATGGCTACACCTTC
CASSQDRGGYGYTF
>NA|NA|TRBJ1-2|TRBV5-1
TGCGCCAGCAGCTTTTCGGGGGCTTACGGCTACACCTTC
CASSFSGAYGYTF
>NA|NA|TRBJ2-3|TRBV30
TGTGCCTGGAGTCGTGGAGGGGTGGCCAAAGATACGCAGTATTTT
CAWSRGGVAKDTQYF
>NA|NA|TRBJ2-7|TRBV5-1
TGCGCCAGCAGCTTGGTTGGCTCCGAGCAGTACTTC
CASSLVGSEQYF
>NA|TRBD2|TRBJ2-1|TRBV7-2
TGTGCCAGCAGCTCAGGACTAGCGGGGGGGCAGAATGAGCAGTTCTTC
CASSSGLAGGQNEQFF
>NA|NA|TRBJ1-4|TRBV11-2
TGTGCCAGCAGCTTACGTCGGGGGCGGGCGCCGGCCACTAATGAAAAACTGTTTTTT
CASSLRRGRAPATNEKLFF
>NA|TRBD2|TRBJ2-1|TRBV7-8
TGTGCCAGCAGCTCAGGGACTAGCGGGTACCGCAATGAGCAGTTCTTC
CASSSGTSGYRNEQFF
>NA|NA|TRBJ1-2|TRBV6-1
TGTGCCAGCAGTGAAGCAAGTCAGGGTAACTATGGCTACACCTTC
CASSEASQGNYGYTF
>NA|NA|TRBJ1-4|TRBV13
TGTGCCAGCAGCTTAATCAGGGTAAAGATGTATGAAAAACTGTTTTTT
CASSLIRVKMYEKLFF
>NA|NA|TRBJ1-4|TRBV10-2
TGCGCCAGCGGGGGGATGCGAAGTAATGAAAAACTGTTTTTT
CASGGMRSNEKLFF
>NA|NA|TRBJ1-3|TRBV7-3
TGTGCCAGCAGCCCCATTCCTGGAAACACCATATATTTT
CASSPIPGNTIYF